This T cell receptor beta chain came from a study of blood T cell repertoires in COVID-19. Across the study: Donors in the United States, Italy and Spain gave samples during acute or convalescent COVID-19. Sample material is recorded as cDNA or gDNA derived from T cells, B-cell-depleted T cells, or PBMCs.

Per the authors' pipeline: The authors estimated nucleated cell counts from reference gene primer amplification. Here immunoSEQ multiplex PCR was the method, and the copy in TCRdb shows in-frame clones only, minus some. V and J calls and clone size are given by that table; D and trimming were obtained from the DNA. The table includes 100,000 to 120,000 clones, 84% detected once. Germline CDR1 and CDR2: LNHDA and SQIVND (reference sequence). The CDR3 length is 16 residues. Trimming cost V 10 bases and J 3 bases, with 24 bases left between them. The sample was peripheral blood. This clonotype was sampled from a woman between 40 and 50 years old with acute or convalescent COVID-19. The chain carries TRBV19 and TRBJ1-2; tentatively, D is TRBD1 (6 bases). The CDR3 is CATTGITGQLYYGYTF. CDR3 nucleotides: TGTGCCACCACGGGTATTACCGGACAGCTCTACTATGGCTACACCTTC.